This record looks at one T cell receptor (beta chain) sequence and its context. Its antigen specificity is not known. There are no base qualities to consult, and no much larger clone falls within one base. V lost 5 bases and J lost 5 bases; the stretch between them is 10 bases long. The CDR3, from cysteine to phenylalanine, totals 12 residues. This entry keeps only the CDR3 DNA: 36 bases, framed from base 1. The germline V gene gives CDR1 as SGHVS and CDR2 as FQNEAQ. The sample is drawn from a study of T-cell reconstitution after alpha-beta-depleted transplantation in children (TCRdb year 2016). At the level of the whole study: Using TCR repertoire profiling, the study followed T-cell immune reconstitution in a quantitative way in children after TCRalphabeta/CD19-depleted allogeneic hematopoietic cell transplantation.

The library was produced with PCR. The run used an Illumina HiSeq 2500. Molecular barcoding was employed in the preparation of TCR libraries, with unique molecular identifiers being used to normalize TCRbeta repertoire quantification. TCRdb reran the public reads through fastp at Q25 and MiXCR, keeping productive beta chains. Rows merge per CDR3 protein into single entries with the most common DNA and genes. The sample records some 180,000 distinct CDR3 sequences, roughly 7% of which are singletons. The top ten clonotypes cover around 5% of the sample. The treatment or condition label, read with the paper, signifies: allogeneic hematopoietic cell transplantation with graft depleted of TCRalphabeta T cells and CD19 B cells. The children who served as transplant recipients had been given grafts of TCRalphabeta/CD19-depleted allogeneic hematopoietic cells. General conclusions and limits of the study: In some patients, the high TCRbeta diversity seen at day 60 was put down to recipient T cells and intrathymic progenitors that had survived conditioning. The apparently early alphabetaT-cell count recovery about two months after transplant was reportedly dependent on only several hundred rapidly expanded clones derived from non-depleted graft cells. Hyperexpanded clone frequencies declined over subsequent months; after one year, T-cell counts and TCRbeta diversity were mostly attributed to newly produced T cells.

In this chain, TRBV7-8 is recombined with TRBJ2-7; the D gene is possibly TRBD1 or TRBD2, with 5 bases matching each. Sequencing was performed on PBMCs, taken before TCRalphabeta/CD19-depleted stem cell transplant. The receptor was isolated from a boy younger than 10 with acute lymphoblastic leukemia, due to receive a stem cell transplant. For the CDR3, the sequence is CASSTRGDEQYF. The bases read TGTGCCAGCAGCACCCGGGGCGACGAGCAGTACTTC.